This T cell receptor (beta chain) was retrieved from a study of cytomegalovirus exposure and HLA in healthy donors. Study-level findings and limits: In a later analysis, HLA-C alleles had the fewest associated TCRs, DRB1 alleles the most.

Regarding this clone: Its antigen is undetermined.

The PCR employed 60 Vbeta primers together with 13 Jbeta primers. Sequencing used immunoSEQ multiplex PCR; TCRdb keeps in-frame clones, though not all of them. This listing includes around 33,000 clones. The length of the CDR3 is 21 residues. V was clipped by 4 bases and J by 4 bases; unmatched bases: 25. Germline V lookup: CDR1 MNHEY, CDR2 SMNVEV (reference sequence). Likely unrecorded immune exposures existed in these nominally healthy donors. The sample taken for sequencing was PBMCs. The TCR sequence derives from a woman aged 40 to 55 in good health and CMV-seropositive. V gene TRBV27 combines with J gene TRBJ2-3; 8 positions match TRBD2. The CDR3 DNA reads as TGTGCCAGCAGTTCCCTCCCGCCGGGACCGATTCCTAGCGGGCGCTCAGATACGCAGTATTTT. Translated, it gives CASSSLPPGPIPSGRSDTQYF.